This T cell receptor beta chain was found in a study of monozygotic twins with inflammatory bowel disease (dated by TCRdb to between 2018 and 2021). Concerning the study at large: A total of around 30 monozygotic twin pairs were included in the full study, comprising nine German pairs (four IBD-concordant, five IBD-discordant) and 19 IBD-discordant Danish pairs. Each individual had, on average, about 151 000 unique TCRalpha sequences and 181 000 unique TCRbeta sequences available for analysis. The search for disease-associated traits relied mainly on comparing IBD patients with their genetically identical healthy co-twins within discordant pairs.

General study outcomes and caveats: Measured by the inverse Simpson index, TCRbeta repertoire diversity was lower in IBD patients than in their healthy co-twins. Fewer clonotypes were shared with other individuals by IBD patients than by healthy twins, most markedly in patients showing signs of disease activity. No difference in repertoire similarity was observed between concordant and discordant twins, possibly owing to limited statistical power. The analysis was unable to tell different T cell subtypes apart. Differing immunosuppressive treatments among patients may have added background noise and inter-individual variability to the repertoires. The results gave no support for a single strong signal or clonotype linked to IBD.

With regard to this clonotype: Its antigen specificity is not known.

An approximately 2.3 ml peripheral blood sample was drawn into PAXgene tubes per donor and stored at -80°C. Without any T cell sorting, total RNA was extracted from whole blood using the PAXgene blood miRNA kit on an automated QIAcube. Peripheral blood from monozygotic twin pairs who were concordant or discordant for inflammatory bowel disease underwent deep TCRalpha and TCRbeta repertoire profiling using unique molecular barcoding. Smoking habits were recorded for all twin pairs, with individuals classified as current, former or never smokers. There are 13 amino acids in the CDR3, from cysteine to phenylalanine inclusive. DNA is not on record. CDR1 and CDR2 are read off the germline V gene as SGHDN and FVKESK. The library was obtained by 5' RACE. Each TCR library was prepared from around 3.5 ug of total RNA. For each sample, cDNA synthesis was carried out in eight separate reactions using SMARTScribe reverse transcriptase. Unique molecular identifiers containing a 6-nucleotide sample barcode were introduced through template switching during cDNA synthesis. Two nested PCRs of approximately 16 and 10 cycles amplified the TCRalpha and TCRbeta cDNA, and bead purification followed each PCR. Before amplification, the cDNA was treated with uracil DNA-glycosylase and purified using the QIAquick PCR purification kit. The second PCR added Illumina TruSeq-compatible adapters along with sample-specific barcodes. Library quality and concentration were assessed using TapeStation and Qubit, and 5 to 6 ng of each library was pooled. The pooled libraries were sequenced with 2 x 100 bp reads and custom sequencing primers on an Illumina HiSeq2500 single-index Rapid Run. The original methods were these. UMI-based consensus assembly with MiGEC version 1.2.6 was used to correct PCR and sequencing errors. MiXCR version 2.1.1 was used for V(D)J alignment, clonotype assembly and CDR3 extraction. To normalise gene usage, clonotype sharing and MAIT/NKT TCR abundance, the top 1000, 10 000 and 20 000 clonotypes in each sample were analysed. Diversity was computed as the inverse Simpson index with the vegan R package after downsampling to 27 000 UMIs. Paired Mann-Whitney U tests on discordant twin pairs were used, with Benjamini-Hochberg multiple-testing correction. Each CDR3 protein sequence appears as one entry after TCRdb reprocessed the reads, and no DNA is included. TCRdb, not the authors, supplied the V and J calls. This sample's clone table shows about 93,000 distinct CDR3 sequences. The top ten hold approximately 7% of the sample.

The source of this sequence is a human donor with ulcerative colitis or Crohn's disease, or a healthy co-twin of an affected twin (not recorded which). The sequencing sample was made of blood. The chain uses TRBV14 and TRBJ2-5. The CDR3 region has the sequence CASSQVGRETQYF.